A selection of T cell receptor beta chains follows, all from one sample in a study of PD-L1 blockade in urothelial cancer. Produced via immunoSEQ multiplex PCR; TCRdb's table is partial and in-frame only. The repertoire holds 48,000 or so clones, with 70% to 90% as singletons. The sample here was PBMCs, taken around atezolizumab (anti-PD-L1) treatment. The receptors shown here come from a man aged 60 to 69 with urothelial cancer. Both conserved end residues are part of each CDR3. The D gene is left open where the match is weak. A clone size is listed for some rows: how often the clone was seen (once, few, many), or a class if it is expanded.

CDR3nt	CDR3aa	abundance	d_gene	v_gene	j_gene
TGTGCCTGGAGTTCACCACCGGGACAGGGGTTCCACGAGCAGTACTTC	CAWSSPPGQGFHEQYF	NA	TRBD1	TRBV30	TRBJ2-7
TGTGCCAGCAGCCAAGATGGCCAGTTTTATGGCTACACCTTC	CASSQDGQFYGYTF	NA	NA	TRBV14	TRBJ1-2
TGTGCCAGCAGCTGGGACAGCCCGCCCTACGAGCAGTACTTC	CASSWDSPPYEQYF	NA	TRBD1	TRBV7-2	TRBJ2-7
TGTGCCAGCAGCCCTAGCGGAGTGGGGGTCACCTACGAGCAGTACTTC	CASSPSGVGVTYEQYF	NA	TRBD2	TRBV11-2	TRBJ2-7
TGTGCCAGCAGCTTGAGGAGGACAGGGTCGGGCACAGATACGCAGTATTTT	CASSLRRTGSGTDTQYF	NA	TRBD1	TRBV5-4	TRBJ2-3
TGTGCCAGCAGCTCCGGGACAGGGTACTCACCCCTCCACTTT	CASSSGTGYSPLHF	NA	TRBD1	TRBV5-4	TRBJ1-6
TGTGCCAGTAGTATTTCACACGGGACAGGAATCTACGAGCAGTACTTC	CASSISHGTGIYEQYF	NA	TRBD1	TRBV19	TRBJ2-7
TGTGCCAGCACCTGGGGACAGGGAGATTTCTACACCTTC	CASTWGQGDFYTF	NA	TRBD1	TRBV28	TRBJ1-2
TGCGCCAGCAGTCGAGGACAAAATGAAAAACTGTTTTTT	CASSRGQNEKLFF	NA	NA	TRBV5-1	TRBJ1-4
TGTGCCAGCAGCGTAGGACTAGCGGGGGGGCCAAGCGCAGATACGCAGTATTTT	CASSVGLAGGPSADTQYF	NA	TRBD2	TRBV9	TRBJ2-3
TGTGCCAGCAGCCACTTCCTGTCAGTCGATGAGCAGTTCTTC	CASSHFLSVDEQFF	NA	NA	TRBV14	TRBJ2-1
TGTGCCAGCGGGGACAGGGAGAATTCACCCCTCCACTTT	CASGDRENSPLHF	NA	TRBD1	TRBV6-1	TRBJ1-6
TGTGCCAGCAGTTACTCACCGGGACTCGGGGAGACCCAGTACTTC	CASSYSPGLGETQYF	NA	NA	TRBV6-5	TRBJ2-5
TGCGCCAGCGGACAGCCTTATGGCTACACCTTC	CASGQPYGYTF	NA	NA	TRBV23-1	TRBJ1-2
TGTGCCAGCAGCTCCGGGACTAGTCGCAGCGGGGAGCTGTTTTTT	CASSSGTSRSGELFF	NA	TRBD2	TRBV6-6	TRBJ2-2
TGTGCCAGCAGCCAGGACCTAGCGGGGGGACAAGAGACCCAGTACTTC	CASSQDLAGGQETQYF	NA	TRBD2	TRBV4-2	TRBJ2-5
TGTGCCAGCAGCCCACGGGACAGTGGAAACACCATATATTTT	CASSPRDSGNTIYF	NA	TRBD1	TRBV11-3	TRBJ1-3
TGTGCCAGCAAAGGGGTGGGGGGGCCGGGAGATACGCAGTATTTT	CASKGVGGPGDTQYF	once	NA	TRBV6-5	TRBJ2-3
TGTGCCAGCTCACCAGGGACAGGGGACGAGCAGTACTTC	CASSPGTGDEQYF	NA	TRBD1	TRBV18	TRBJ2-7
TGCGCCAGCAGAAAGAATCGTGGCTATGAGCAGTTCTTC	CASRKNRGYEQFF	NA	NA	TRBV10-1	TRBJ2-1
TGCGCCAGCAGCTTTATTAGCGGGGGGTATCAAGAGACCCAGTACTTC	CASSFISGGYQETQYF	NA	TRBD2	TRBV5-1	TRBJ2-5
TGCGCCAGCAGCTTGGGACCTAGTTTTTACACAGATACGCAGTATTTT	CASSLGPSFYTDTQYF	NA	NA	TRBV5-1	TRBJ2-3
TGTGCCAGCAGTCTGGGGGGTCGGGGAACTGAAGCTTTCTTT	CASSLGGRGTEAFF	NA	NA	TRBV6-5	TRBJ1-1
TGTGCCAGCAGTTACGCCGACAGGAACACCGGGGAGCTGTTTTTT	CASSYADRNTGELFF	NA	NA	TRBV6-6	TRBJ2-2
TGCGCCAGCAGCCAAACGGGCAGTTTGGGGAGGCCCCAAGAGACCCAGTACTTC	CASSQTGSLGRPQETQYF	once	NA	TRBV5-1	TRBJ2-5
TGTGCCAGCAGCTTTCTAGCGGGGGGGAATGAGCAGTTCTTC	CASSFLAGGNEQFF	NA	TRBD2	TRBV7-3	TRBJ2-1
TGTGCCATCAGTGAGTCCGTACAGGGTAACGAGCAGTACTTC	CAISESVQGNEQYF	NA	NA	TRBV10-3	TRBJ2-7
TGCGCCAGCAGCTACCAATCCACAGGGACCTCCTACGAGCAGTACTTC	CASSYQSTGTSYEQYF	NA	NA	TRBV5-1	TRBJ2-7
TGTGCCTGGTCAGGACAGGGGAGGTTTGGGACCCAGTACTTC	CAWSGQGRFGTQYF	NA	TRBD1	TRBV30	TRBJ2-5
TGTGCCAGCAGCTTGGGGACAGAACACTCTGGGGCCAACGTCCTGACTTTC	CASSLGTEHSGANVLTF	NA	TRBD1	TRBV7-9	TRBJ2-6
TGCGCCAGCAGCCCCCCTTTGCAGGGTGGGAACACTGAAGCTTTCTTT	CASSPPLQGGNTEAFF	NA	NA	TRBV5-1	TRBJ1-1
TGTGCCAGCAGCTTCAAGGGGACTACTTCCTACTCCTATAATGAAAAACTGTTTTTT	CASSFKGTTSYSYNEKLFF	NA	NA	TRBV7-9	TRBJ1-4
TGCGCCAGCAGTGAGTCCAGGGGGGCTGGTCAGCCCCAGCATTTT	CASSESRGAGQPQHF	once	TRBD1	TRBV10-2	TRBJ1-5
TGTGCCAGCACCCGTCGATTCCAGGAACGCAATCAGCCCCAGCATTTT	CASTRRFQERNQPQHF	NA	NA	TRBV28	TRBJ1-5
TGTGCCAGCAAGGAGGGACCGGCCTCTGGAAACACCATATATTTT	CASKEGPASGNTIYF	NA	NA	TRBV7-2	TRBJ1-3
TGTGCCAGCAGTGAATATAGGGGGAACACTGAAGCTTTCTTT	CASSEYRGNTEAFF	few	NA	TRBV2	TRBJ1-1
TGCGCCAGCAGCCAAGGGGTAGCAGGGGAGACCCAGTACTTC	CASSQGVAGETQYF	NA	NA	TRBV4-1	TRBJ2-5
TGTGCCAGCAGTGAAGGGGGTAGCGGGGGCCGAAACACCGGGGAGCTGTTTTTT	CASSEGGSGGRNTGELFF	NA	TRBD2	TRBV2	TRBJ2-2
TGCGCCAGCAGCGAGGGGACAGTTCGAGGAGTCACAGATACGCAGTATTTT	CASSEGTVRGVTDTQYF	NA	TRBD1	TRBV5-1	TRBJ2-3
TGTGCCTGGAGTCCAGGGAGGAATCAGCCCCAGCATTTT	CAWSPGRNQPQHF	once	NA	TRBV30	TRBJ1-5
TGTGCCAGCAGTAGCAGCAGGGGGCCTAGCACTGAAGCTTTCTTT	CASSSSRGPSTEAFF	NA	TRBD1	TRBV6-1	TRBJ1-1
TGTGCCTGGAGTGTAGGACTTCAGGATTACTACACCTTC	CAWSVGLQDYYTF	NA	NA	TRBV30	TRBJ1-2
TGTGCCAGCAGCACCGGACAAGTCGTCTATGGCTACACCTTC	CASSTGQVVYGYTF	NA	NA	TRBV5-4	TRBJ1-2
TGTGCCAGTAGCGACAGGGGAGGCGCAGGGGCCAACGTCCTGACTTTC	CASSDRGGAGANVLTF	NA	TRBD1	TRBV19	TRBJ2-6